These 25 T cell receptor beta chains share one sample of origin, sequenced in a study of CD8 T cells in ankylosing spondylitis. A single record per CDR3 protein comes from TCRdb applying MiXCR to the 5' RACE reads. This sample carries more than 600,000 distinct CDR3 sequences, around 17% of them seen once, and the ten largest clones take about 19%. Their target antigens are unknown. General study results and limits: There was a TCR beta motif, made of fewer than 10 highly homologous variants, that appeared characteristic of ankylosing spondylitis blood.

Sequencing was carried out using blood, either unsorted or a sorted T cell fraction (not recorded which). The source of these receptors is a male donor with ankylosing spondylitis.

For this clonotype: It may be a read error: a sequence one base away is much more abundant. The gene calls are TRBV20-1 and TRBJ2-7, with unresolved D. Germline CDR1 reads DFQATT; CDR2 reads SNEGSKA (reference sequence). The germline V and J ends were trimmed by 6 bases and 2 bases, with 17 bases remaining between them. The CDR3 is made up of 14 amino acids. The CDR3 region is CSANPMVCTYEQYF. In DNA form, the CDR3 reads TGCAGTGCCAACCCTATGGTTTGTACCTACGAGCAGTACTTC.

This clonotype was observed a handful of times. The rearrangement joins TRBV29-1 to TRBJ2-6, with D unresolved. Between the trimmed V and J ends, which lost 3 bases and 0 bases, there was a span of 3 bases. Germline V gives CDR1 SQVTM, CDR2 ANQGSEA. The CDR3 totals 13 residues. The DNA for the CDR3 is TGCAGCGTTGACAGCTCTGGGGCCAACGTCCTGACTTTC. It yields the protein CSVDSSGANVLTF.

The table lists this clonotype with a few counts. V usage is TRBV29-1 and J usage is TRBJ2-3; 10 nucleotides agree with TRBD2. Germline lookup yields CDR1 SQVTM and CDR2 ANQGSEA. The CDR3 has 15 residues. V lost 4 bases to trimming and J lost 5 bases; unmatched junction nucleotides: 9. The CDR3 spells CSVGITSGMGDTQYF. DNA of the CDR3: TGCAGCGTTGGTATTACTAGCGGGATGGGAGATACGCAGTATTTT.

The CDR3 sequence is CSARKSAGSGNTIYF. CDR3 nucleotides: TGCAGTGCTAGAAAATCGGCAGGGAGTGGAAACACCATATATTTT. The chain recombines TRBV20-1 with TRBJ1-3; tentative D call: TRBD1 (5 bases). V dropped 2 bases and J dropped 3 bases, with 14 bases sitting between them. This CDR3 region has 15 residues. Per the germline V gene, CDR1 is DFQATT and CDR2 is SNEGSKA (reference sequence).

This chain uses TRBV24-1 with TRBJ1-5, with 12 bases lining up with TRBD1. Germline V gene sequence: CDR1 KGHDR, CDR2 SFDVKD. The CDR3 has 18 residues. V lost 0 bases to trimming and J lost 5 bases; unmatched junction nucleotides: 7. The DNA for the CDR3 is TGTGCCACCAGTGATTTGGGTCCGGGACAGGGGGCGTATCAGCCCCAGCATTTT. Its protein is CATSDLGPGQGAYQPQHF.

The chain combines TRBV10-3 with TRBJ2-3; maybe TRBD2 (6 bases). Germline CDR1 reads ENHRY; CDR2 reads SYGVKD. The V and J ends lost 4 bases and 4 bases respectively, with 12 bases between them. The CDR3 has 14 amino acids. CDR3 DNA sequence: TGTGCCATCAGTGTCGGGCGGGATGCAGATACGCAGTATTTT. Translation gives CAISVGRDADTQYF.

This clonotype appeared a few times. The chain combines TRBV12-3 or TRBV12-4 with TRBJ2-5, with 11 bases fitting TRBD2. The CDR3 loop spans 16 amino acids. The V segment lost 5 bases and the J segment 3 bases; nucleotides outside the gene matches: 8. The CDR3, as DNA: TGTGCCAGCAGTCCTCTAGCGGGGGGCTCTGAAGAGACCCAGTACTTC. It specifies CASSPLAGGSEETQYF.

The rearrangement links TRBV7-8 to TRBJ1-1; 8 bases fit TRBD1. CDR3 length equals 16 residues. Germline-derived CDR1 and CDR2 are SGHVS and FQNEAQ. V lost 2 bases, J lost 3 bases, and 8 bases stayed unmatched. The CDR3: CASSLLPRTGHTEAFF. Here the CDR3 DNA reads TGTGCCAGCAGCTTACTTCCCCGGACAGGGCACACTGAAGCTTTCTTT.

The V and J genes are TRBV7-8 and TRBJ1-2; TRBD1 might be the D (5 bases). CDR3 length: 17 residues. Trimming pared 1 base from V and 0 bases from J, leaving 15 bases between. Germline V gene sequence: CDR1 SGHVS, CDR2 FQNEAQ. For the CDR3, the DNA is TGTGCCAGCAGCTTAGGACCGGCCGAAGGGGCTAACTATGGCTACACCTTC. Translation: CASSLGPAEGANYGYTF.

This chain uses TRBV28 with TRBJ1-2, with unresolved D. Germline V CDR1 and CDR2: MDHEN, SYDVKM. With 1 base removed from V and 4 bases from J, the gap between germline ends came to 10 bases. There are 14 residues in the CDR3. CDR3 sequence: CASSLFGEGYGYTF. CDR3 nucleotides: TGTGCCAGCAGTTTATTCGGGGAGGGCTATGGCTACACCTTC.

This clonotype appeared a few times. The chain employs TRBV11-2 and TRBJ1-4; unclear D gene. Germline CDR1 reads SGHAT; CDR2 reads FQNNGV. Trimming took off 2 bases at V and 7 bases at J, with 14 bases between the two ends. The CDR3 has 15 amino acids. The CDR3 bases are TGTGCCAGCAGCTTATTAAGGGAAGGAGTTGAAAAACTGTTTTTT. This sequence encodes CASSLLREGVEKLFF.

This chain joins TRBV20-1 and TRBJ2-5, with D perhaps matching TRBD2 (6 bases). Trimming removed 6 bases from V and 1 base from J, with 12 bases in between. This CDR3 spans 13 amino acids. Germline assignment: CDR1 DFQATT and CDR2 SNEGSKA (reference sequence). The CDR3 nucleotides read TGCAGTGCACAAGCGGGCCTCCAAGAGACCCAGTACTTC. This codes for CSAQAGLQETQYF.

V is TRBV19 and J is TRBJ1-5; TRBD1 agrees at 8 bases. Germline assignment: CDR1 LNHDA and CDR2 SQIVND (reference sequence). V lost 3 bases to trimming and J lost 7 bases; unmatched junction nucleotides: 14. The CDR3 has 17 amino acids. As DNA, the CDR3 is TGTGCCAGTAGTATGGGACAGGACCCCGATTGGGGCCAGCCCCAGCATTTT. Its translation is CASSMGQDPDWGQPQHF.

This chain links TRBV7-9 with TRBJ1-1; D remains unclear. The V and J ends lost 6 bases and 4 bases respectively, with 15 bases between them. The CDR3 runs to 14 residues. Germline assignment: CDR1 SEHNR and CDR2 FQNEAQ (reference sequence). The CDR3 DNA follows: TGTGCCAGCAGTTCCCCTCTCAGAGGCACTGAAGCTTTCTTT. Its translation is CASSSPLRGTEAFF.

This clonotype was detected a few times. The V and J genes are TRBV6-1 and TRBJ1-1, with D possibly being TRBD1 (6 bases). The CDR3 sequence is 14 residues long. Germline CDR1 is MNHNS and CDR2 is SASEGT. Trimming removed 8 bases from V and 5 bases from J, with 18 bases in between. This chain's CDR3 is CASGSGASWTEAFF. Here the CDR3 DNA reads TGTGCCAGCGGGTCAGGGGCGAGTTGGACTGAAGCTTTCTTT.

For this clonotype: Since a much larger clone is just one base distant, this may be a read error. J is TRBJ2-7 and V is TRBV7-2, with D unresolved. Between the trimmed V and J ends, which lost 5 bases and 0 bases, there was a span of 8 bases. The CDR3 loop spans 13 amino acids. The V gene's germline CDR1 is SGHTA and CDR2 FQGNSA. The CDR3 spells CASSVQSSYEQYF. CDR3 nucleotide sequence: TGTGCCAGCAGCGTACAGAGCTCCTACGAGCAGTACTTC.

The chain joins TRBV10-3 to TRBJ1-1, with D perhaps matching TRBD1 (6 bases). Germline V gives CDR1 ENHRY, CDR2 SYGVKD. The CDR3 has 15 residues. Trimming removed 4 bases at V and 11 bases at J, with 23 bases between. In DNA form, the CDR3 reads TGTGCCATCAGTGGAGTATCTCAGGGGAGTTCAGCGGCTTTCTTT. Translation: CAISGVSQGSSAAFF.

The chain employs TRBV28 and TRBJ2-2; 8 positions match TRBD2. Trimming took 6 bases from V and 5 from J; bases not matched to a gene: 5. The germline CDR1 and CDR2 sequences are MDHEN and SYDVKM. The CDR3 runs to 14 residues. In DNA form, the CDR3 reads TGTGCCAGCAGGGGGGCTAGCGGGACCGGGGAGCTGTTTTTT. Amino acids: CASRGASGTGELFF. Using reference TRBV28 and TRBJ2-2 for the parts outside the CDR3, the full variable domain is DVKVTQSSRYLVKRTGEKVFLECVQDMDHENMFWYRQDPGLGLRLIYFSYDVKMKEKGDIPEGYSVSREKKERFSLILESASTNQTSMYLCASRGASGTGELFFGEGSRLTVL.

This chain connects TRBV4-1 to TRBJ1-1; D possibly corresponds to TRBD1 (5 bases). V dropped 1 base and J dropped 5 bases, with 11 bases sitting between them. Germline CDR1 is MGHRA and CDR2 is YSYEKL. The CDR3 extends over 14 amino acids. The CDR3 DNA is TGCGCCAGCAGCCAAGTATGGGGGTTTACTGAAGCTTTCTTT. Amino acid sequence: CASSQVWGFTEAFF.

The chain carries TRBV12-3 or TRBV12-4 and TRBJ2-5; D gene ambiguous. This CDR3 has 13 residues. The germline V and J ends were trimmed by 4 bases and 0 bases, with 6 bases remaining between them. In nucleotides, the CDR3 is TGTGCCAGCAGTTCGGGCAACCAAGAGACCCAGTACTTC. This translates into CASSSGNQETQYF.

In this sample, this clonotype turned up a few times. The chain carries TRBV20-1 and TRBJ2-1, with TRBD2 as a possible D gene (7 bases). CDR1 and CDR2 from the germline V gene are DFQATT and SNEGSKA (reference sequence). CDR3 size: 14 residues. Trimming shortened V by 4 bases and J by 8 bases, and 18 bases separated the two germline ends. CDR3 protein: CSAIWREGEDEQFF. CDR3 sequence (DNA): TGCAGTGCTATCTGGAGGGAGGGGGAGGATGAGCAGTTCTTC.

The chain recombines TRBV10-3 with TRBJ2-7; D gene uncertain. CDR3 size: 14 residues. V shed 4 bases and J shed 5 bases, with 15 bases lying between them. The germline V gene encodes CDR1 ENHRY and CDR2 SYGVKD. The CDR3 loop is CAISGELGPNEQYF. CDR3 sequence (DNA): TGTGCCATCAGTGGAGAGCTGGGCCCTAACGAGCAGTACTTC.

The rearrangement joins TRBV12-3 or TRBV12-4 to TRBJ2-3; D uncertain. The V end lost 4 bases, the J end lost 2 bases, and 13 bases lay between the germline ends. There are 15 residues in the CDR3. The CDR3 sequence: CASSSESRLTDTQYF. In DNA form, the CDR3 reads TGTGCCAGCAGTTCGGAGTCTCGGCTCACAGATACGCAGTATTTT.

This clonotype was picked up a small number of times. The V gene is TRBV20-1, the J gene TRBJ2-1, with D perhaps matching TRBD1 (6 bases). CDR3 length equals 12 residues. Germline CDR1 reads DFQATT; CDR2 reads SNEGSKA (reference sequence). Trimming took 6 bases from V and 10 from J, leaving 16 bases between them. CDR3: CSAPTVRGEQFF. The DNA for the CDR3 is TGCAGTGCCCCGACTGTAAGGGGGGAGCAGTTCTTC.

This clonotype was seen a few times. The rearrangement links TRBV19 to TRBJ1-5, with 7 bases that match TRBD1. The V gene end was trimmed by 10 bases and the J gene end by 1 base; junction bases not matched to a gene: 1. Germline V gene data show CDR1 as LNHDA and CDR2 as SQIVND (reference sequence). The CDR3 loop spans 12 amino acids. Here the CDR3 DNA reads TGTGCCACGGGACAGAGCAATCAGCCCCAGCATTTT. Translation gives CATGQSNQPQHF.